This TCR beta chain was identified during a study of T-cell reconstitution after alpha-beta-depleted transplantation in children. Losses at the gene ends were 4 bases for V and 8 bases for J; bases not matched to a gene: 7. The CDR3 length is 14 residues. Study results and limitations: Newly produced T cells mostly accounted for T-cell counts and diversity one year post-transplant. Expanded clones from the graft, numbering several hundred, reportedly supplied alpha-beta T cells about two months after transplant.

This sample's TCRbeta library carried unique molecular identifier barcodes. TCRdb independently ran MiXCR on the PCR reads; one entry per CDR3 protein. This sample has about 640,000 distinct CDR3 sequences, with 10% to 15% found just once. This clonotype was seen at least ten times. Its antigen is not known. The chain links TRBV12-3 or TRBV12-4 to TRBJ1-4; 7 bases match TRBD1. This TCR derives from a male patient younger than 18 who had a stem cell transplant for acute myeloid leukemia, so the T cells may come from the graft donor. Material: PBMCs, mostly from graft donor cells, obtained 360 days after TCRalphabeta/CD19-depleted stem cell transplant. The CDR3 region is CASSSDRAREKLFF. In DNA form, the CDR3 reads TGTGCCAGCAGTTCCGACAGGGCTAGGGAAAAACTGTTTTTT.